The 23 T cell receptor beta chains below come from one sample, sequenced in a study of T cell clones after liver transplantation (dated by TCRdb to 2018 to 2020). Libraries were prepared through the immunoSEQ multiplex PCR assay. Here the immuneACCESS table is served through TCRdb, limited to in-frame sequences with V and J called. Missing clones are a known gap in these copies; in checked studies unresolved V genes cover under half, and the rest lacks a known reason. The sample profile shows 75,000 to 100,000 clones; over 80% of them were found once. Approximately 0.47% of the sample is taken by the ten largest. The specimen was CD4+ T cells from blood, collected around 45 months after liver transplant. These receptors originate from a human patient who received a liver transplant. After a transplant, some T cells may be of graft donor origin.

The chain uses TRBV28 and TRBJ1-2; perhaps TRBD1 as D (5 bases). Trimming shortened V by 4 bases and J by 2 bases, and 11 bases separated the two germline ends. Germline assignment: CDR1 MDHEN and CDR2 SYDVKM. The CDR3 totals 14 residues. CDR3 in amino acids: CASSSGQVNYGYTF. The CDR3 DNA follows: TGTGCCAGCAGTTCCGGACAAGTGAACTATGGCTACACCTTC.

Details on this clone: The sample holds other DNA sequences that translate to the same CDR3. V is TRBV5-6 and J is TRBJ1-5; TRBD1 matches 8 bases. V shed 2 bases, J shed 5 bases, and the junction held 3 bases outside the gene matches. Germline V gene lookup returns CDR1 SGHDT and CDR2 YYEEEE. This CDR3 region has 14 residues. The CDR3 region is CASSLAGGDQPQHF. DNA of the CDR3: TGTGCCAGCAGCTTAGCAGGGGGCGATCAGCCCCAGCATTTT.

A word on this clone: Other DNA sequences in this specimen translate into the identical CDR3. The rearrangement joins TRBV28 to TRBJ2-7; D possibly corresponds to TRBD1 (5 bases). Trimming shortened V by 6 bases and J by 3 bases, and 15 bases separated the two germline ends. The CDR3 totals 14 residues. CDR1 MDHEN and CDR2 SYDVKM come from the germline V gene. The CDR3 reads CASSPPQAIYEQYF. The CDR3 DNA sequence: TGTGCCAGCAGCCCCCCACAGGCCATCTACGAGCAGTACTTC.

This clone appeared once. This rearrangement joins TRBV6-5 to TRBJ1-2; D unclear. The CDR3 extends over 13 amino acids. V was shortened by 6 bases and J by 5 bases, with 13 bases between the two germline ends. CDR1 and CDR2 (germline): MNHEY, SVGAGI. CDR3 protein: CASRPATVYGYTF. Here the CDR3 DNA reads TGTGCCAGCAGACCAGCGACGGTGTATGGCTACACCTTC.

The chain joins TRBV28 to TRBJ2-6; possibly TRBD1 for D (6 bases). The V and J ends lost 5 bases and 0 bases respectively, with 11 bases between them. Germline loops: CDR1 MDHEN, CDR2 SYDVKM. The CDR3 has 16 amino acids. The CDR3 spells CASSIRTASGANVLTF. The CDR3 coding sequence is TGTGCCAGCAGTATTCGGACAGCCTCTGGGGCCAACGTCCTGACTTTC.

The rearrangement joins TRBV9 to TRBJ1-1; D is unclear. V was pared by 4 bases and J by 1 base, with 11 bases between. CDR3 length: 14 amino acids. From germline, CDR1 is SGDLS and CDR2 YYNGEE. The CDR3 region is CASSRTPSNTEAFF. CDR3 nucleotides: TGTGCCAGCAGCCGGACCCCATCGAACACTGAAGCTTTCTTT.

This chain joins TRBV5-1 and TRBJ2-2; possibly TRBD1 or TRBD2 for D (6 bases each). The V gene's germline CDR1 is SGHRS and CDR2 YFSETQ. Trimming shortened V by 3 bases and J by 3 bases, and 12 bases separated the two germline ends. CDR3 size: 15 residues. CDR3 DNA sequence: TGCGCCAGCAGCTCCGGAGGGGGGTACACCGGGGAGCTGTTTTTT. It yields the protein CASSSGGGYTGELFF.

This chain uses TRBV28 with TRBJ1-2; D remains unclear. V was shortened by 5 bases and J by 5 bases, with 9 bases between the two germline ends. CDR1 and CDR2 (germline): MDHEN, SYDVKM. This CDR3 is built from 12 residues. The CDR3 protein is CASSILIYGYTF. The CDR3 nucleotides read TGTGCCAGCAGTATCCTAATATATGGCTACACCTTC.

V usage is TRBV28 and J usage is TRBJ1-1; D uncertain. V was pared by 4 bases and J by 4 bases, with 10 bases between. The CDR3 is 13 residues long. CDR1 is MDHEN, CDR2 SYDVKM, per germline. The chain's CDR3 is CASSWGKGTEAFF. The CDR3 nucleotides read TGTGCCAGCAGTTGGGGTAAGGGCACTGAAGCTTTCTTT.

As DNA, the CDR3 is TGTGCCAGCAGCAGGGACCAGAACACCGGGGAGCTGTTTTTT. It codes for CASSRDQNTGELFF. The chain carries TRBV5-4 and TRBJ2-2; the D call may be TRBD1 or TRBD2 (5 bases each). The germline V and J ends were trimmed by 4 bases and 1 base, with 8 bases remaining between them. Germline values: CDR1 SGHNT, CDR2 YYREEE (reference sequence). CDR3 length: 14 residues.

This chain links TRBV6-6 with TRBJ2-3; D could derive from TRBD1 or TRBD2 (6 bases each). Trimming took 0 bases from V and 2 from J, leaving 9 bases between them. The CDR3 has 15 residues. Per germline, CDR1 MNHNY and CDR2 SVGAGI (reference sequence). CDR3 loop: CASSYSWGATDTQYF. CDR3 nucleotide sequence: TGTGCCAGCAGTTACTCGTGGGGGGCCACAGATACGCAGTATTTT.

This clone came up once. The chain joins TRBV7-2 to TRBJ2-1, with TRBD2 matching over 14 bases. The CDR3 has 15 residues. Germline loops: CDR1 SGHTA, CDR2 FQGNSA. V gave up 5 bases and J gave up 10 bases; unmatched junction bases: 7. The CDR3 here is CASSLLGLAGEEQFF. The CDR3 bases are TGTGCCAGCAGCCTTTTGGGACTAGCGGGAGAAGAGCAGTTCTTC.

The chain employs TRBV28 and TRBJ2-7, with D possibly being TRBD1 (6 bases). The CDR3 is 14 amino acids. V was cut by 7 bases and J by 2 bases, with 15 bases left in between. Germline CDR1 and CDR2: MDHEN and SYDVKM. The DNA for the CDR3 is TGTGCCAGCACCCCGGGGCAGGGGACCTACGAGCAGTACTTC. Its protein is CASTPGQGTYEQYF.

V usage is TRBV7-9 and J usage is TRBJ2-3; TRBD1 aligns across 12 bases. The V and J ends lost 0 bases and 6 bases, in that order; junction bases with no gene match: 1. Germline assignment: CDR1 SEHNR and CDR2 FQNEAQ (reference sequence). There are 15 residues in the CDR3. The CDR3 bases are TGTGCCAGCAGCTTAGCGGGACAGGGGGCCGATACGCAGTATTTT. Translation gives CASSLAGQGADTQYF. The variable domain in full, completed from reference TRBV7-9 and TRBJ2-3, reads DTGVSQNPRHKITKRGQNVTFRCDPISEHNRLYWYRQTLGQGPEFLTYFQNEAQLEKSRLLSDRFSAERPKGSFSTLEIQRTEQGDSAMYLCASSLAGQGADTQYFGPGTRLTVL.

This chain links TRBV10-3 with TRBJ2-5; D perhaps matches TRBD1 (7 bases). The CDR3 runs 14 residues. Germline V lookup: CDR1 ENHRY, CDR2 SYGVKD. V lost 5 bases and J lost 1, with 11 bases in between. The CDR3 region is CAISHRGGQETQYF. CDR3 bases: TGTGCCATCAGTCACAGGGGAGGCCAAGAGACCCAGTACTTC.

This clone occurred a few times. The gene calls are TRBV29-1 and TRBJ2-3; 9 nucleotides align to TRBD1. CDR3 length equals 15 residues. V was pared by 4 bases and J by 2 bases, with 7 bases of the junction left unmatched. Germline CDR1 reads SQVTM; CDR2 reads ANQGSEA. Here the CDR3 DNA reads TGCAGCGTTGGAGTGGGACAGGGTTCCACAGATACGCAGTATTTT. This codes for CSVGVGQGSTDTQYF.

The genes are TRBV11-2 and TRBJ2-5; unclear D gene. The CDR3 consists of 15 residues. Germline-derived CDR1 and CDR2 are SGHAT and FQNNGV. The V gene lost 4 bases and the J gene lost 4 bases, with 16 bases spanning the gap. The CDR3 nucleotides are TGTGCCAGCAGCTCACCGGCAGCAGTACGAGAGACCCAGTACTTC. This codes for CASSSPAAVRETQYF.

This chain joins TRBV7-9 and TRBJ1-2; 7 nucleotides align to TRBD1. Germline V gene lookup returns CDR1 SEHNR and CDR2 FQNEAQ (reference sequence). The CDR3 sequence is 15 residues long. Trimming cost V 1 base and J 3 bases; bases outside gene matches: 5. Here the CDR3 DNA reads TGTGCCAGCAGCTTAGAGACAGGGAGGGACTATGGCTACACCTTC. Translating it yields CASSLETGRDYGYTF.

The chain combines TRBV5-1 with TRBJ2-1; 13 nucleotides agree with TRBD2. Trimming at V came to 7 bases and at J to 6 bases, leaving 10 bases not matched to a gene. The CDR3 runs 16 residues. The V gene's germline CDR1 is SGHRS and CDR2 YFSETQ. The DNA of the CDR3 is TGCGCCAGCGGTACCGGGACTAGCGGGATGGGCAATGAGCAGTTCTTC. It yields the protein CASGTGTSGMGNEQFF.

J is TRBJ1-4 and V is TRBV19, with D uncertain. V was shortened by 9 bases and J by 8 bases, with 13 bases between the two germline ends. The CDR3 is made up of 12 amino acids. The V gene's germline CDR1 is LNHDA and CDR2 SQIVND (reference sequence). The CDR3 region is CASADTREKLFF. In DNA form, the CDR3 reads TGTGCCAGCGCGGATACACGAGAAAAACTGTTTTTT. Based on the CDR3 plus reference TRBV19 and TRBJ1-4, the full variable domain is DGGITQSPKYLFRKEGQNVTLSCEQNLNHDAMYWYRQDPGQGLRLIYYSQIVNDFQKGDIAEGYSVSREKKESFPLTVTSAQKNPTAFYLCASADTREKLFFGSGTQLSVL.

This clone was found a few times. This chain joins TRBV29-1 and TRBJ2-3; a possible D gene is TRBD2 (6 bases). The CDR3 loop spans 15 amino acids. V gave up 3 bases and J gave up 1 base, with 14 bases separating them. Germline V gives CDR1 SQVTM, CDR2 ANQGSEA. Here the CDR3 DNA reads TGCAGCGTTGAGGGGTGGGAGGCCCGCACAGATACGCAGTATTTT. This encodes CSVEGWEARTDTQYF.

The V call is TRBV6-6, the J call TRBJ1-5; 7 nucleotides line up with TRBD1. Germline V gene lookup returns CDR1 MNHNY and CDR2 SVGAGI (reference sequence). CDR3 length: 13 amino acids. Losses at the gene ends were 8 bases for V and 4 bases for J; bases not matched to a gene: 5. The CDR3 sequence is CASAGQINQPQHF. The DNA for the CDR3 is TGTGCCAGCGCGGGACAGATTAATCAGCCCCAGCATTTT.

The V call is TRBV28, the J call TRBJ1-4, with 8 bases matching TRBD1. J gave up 5 bases and V 3 bases, and 2 bases lay outside the gene matches. Per the germline V gene, CDR1 is MDHEN and CDR2 is SYDVKM. This CDR3 spans 14 amino acids. CDR3 protein: CASSFDRGNEKLFF. The CDR3 DNA reads TGTGCCAGCAGTTTCGACAGGGGAAATGAAAAACTGTTTTTT.